The next 21 T cell receptor beta chains were all read from a single sample in a study of cytotoxic CD8 clonotypes in ibrutinib-treated CLL. TCRdb's table, derived via immunoSEQ multiplex PCR, lists solely in-frame clones and lacks some. The top ten clones hold less than 30% of a sample with 120,000 to 150,000 clones, roughly 77% of them seen once. The sample consisted of PBMCs, taken after 12 months of ibrutinib treatment. These receptors were obtained from a human donor with chronic lymphocytic leukemia.

The rearrangement uses TRBV29-1 and TRBJ1-3, with 7 bases fitting TRBD1. There are 17 residues in the CDR3. J gave up 0 bases and V 6 bases, and 14 bases lay outside the gene matches. Germline V gene lookup returns CDR1 SQVTM and CDR2 ANQGSEA. CDR3 nucleotides: TGCAGCGTGAACACCGGACAGGTCTATCCCTCTGGAAACACCATATATTTT. This codes for CSVNTGQVYPSGNTIYF.

The chain combines TRBV7-9 with TRBJ1-5; D is ambiguous. The CDR3 has 15 residues. CDR1 and CDR2 from the germline V gene are SEHNR and FQNEAQ (reference sequence). V was clipped by 5 bases and J by 0 bases, with 11 bases between them. In DNA form, the CDR3 reads TGTGCCAGCAGCCCTGCCGGGTCTAGCAATCAGCCCCAGCATTTT. Protein: CASSPAGSSNQPQHF.

This chain uses TRBV6-5 with TRBJ2-1; D is ambiguous. The germline V and J ends were trimmed by 4 bases and 6 bases, with 10 bases remaining between them. Germline V gene data show CDR1 as MNHEY and CDR2 as SVGAGI. The CDR3 has 13 residues. The CDR3 bases are TGTGCCAGCAGTTCGTTGACTGTCAATGAGCAGTTCTTC. It codes for CASSSLTVNEQFF.

The chain uses TRBV18 and TRBJ1-5; 9 bases are a match to TRBD1. J lost 6 bases, V lost 6 bases, and 9 bases had no gene match. CDR3 length equals 15 residues. Germline V lookup: CDR1 KGHSH, CDR2 LQKENI. The CDR3 loop is CASSQGQGIGQPQHF. The CDR3 region has the DNA TGTGCCAGCTCCCAGGGACAGGGAATAGGTCAGCCCCAGCATTTT. Complete variable domain (other parts from reference TRBV18 and TRBJ1-5): NAGVMQNPRHLVRRRGQEARLRCSPMKGHSHVYWYRQLPEEGLKFMVYLQKENIIDESGMPKERFSAEFPKEGPSILRIQQVVRGDSAAYFCASSQGQGIGQPQHFGDGTRLSIL.

The chain is built from TRBV2 and TRBJ2-2; 10 bases are a match to TRBD2. The CDR3 is made up of 15 amino acids. The V segment lost 7 bases and the J segment 1 base; nucleotides outside the gene matches: 3. Per the germline V gene, CDR1 is SNHLY and CDR2 is FYNNEI. The CDR3 loop is CASKRLAGNTGELFF. The DNA for the CDR3 is TGTGCCAGCAAAAGACTAGCGGGGAACACCGGGGAGCTGTTTTTT.

The chain recombines TRBV13 with TRBJ1-5; TRBD1 might be the D (6 bases). The germline V and J ends were trimmed by 5 bases and 0 bases, with 11 bases remaining between them. Germline loops: CDR1 PRHDT, CDR2 FYEKMQ (reference sequence). The CDR3 length is 15 residues. The CDR3 sequence is CASSTGTFSNQPQHF. CDR3 sequence (DNA): TGTGCCAGCAGCACAGGGACCTTTAGCAATCAGCCCCAGCATTTT. The full variable domain, in which reference TRBV13 and TRBJ1-5 provide the parts outside the CDR3, is AAGVIQSPRHLIKEKRETATLKCYPIPRHDTVYWYQQGPGQDPQFLISFYEKMQSDKGSIPDRFSAQQFSDYHSELNMSSLELGDSALYFCASSTGTFSNQPQHFGDGTRLSIL.

The chain joins TRBV30 to TRBJ1-4; D might be TRBD1 (5 bases). The germline V gene encodes CDR1 GTSNPN and CDR2 SVGIG (reference sequence). V was trimmed by 0 bases and J by 7 bases, leaving 18 bases between them. The CDR3 totals 16 residues. The DNA of the CDR3 is TGTGCCTGGAGTGTAACTTCCGGACATCCAGCTGAAAAACTGTTTTTT. Protein: CAWSVTSGHPAEKLFF.

The V call is TRBV6-5, the J call TRBJ2-7; 15 nucleotides line up with TRBD2. Unmatched junction bases numbered 2, after V lost 4 bases and J lost 7 bases. Germline loops: CDR1 MNHEY, CDR2 SVGAGI. The CDR3 covers 14 residues. CDR3 DNA sequence: TGTGCCAGCAGTTTGGGACTAGCGGGAGGTGAGCAGTACTTC. This sequence encodes CASSLGLAGGEQYF.

This clone showed up just a few times. V and J are TRBV11-2 and TRBJ1-1, with a possible D match to TRBD1 (5 bases). V shed 0 bases and J shed 11 bases, with 13 bases lying between them. The germline gives CDR1 SGHAT, CDR2 FQNNGV. The CDR3 runs to 13 residues. This chain's CDR3 is CASSLDRAGTAFF. CDR3 nucleotide sequence: TGTGCCAGCAGCTTAGATAGGGCAGGGACGGCTTTCTTT.

The chain carries TRBV5-1 and TRBJ2-5, with unresolved D. V dropped 4 bases and J dropped 6 bases, with 16 bases sitting between them. The CDR3 covers 14 residues. Germline V CDR1 and CDR2: SGHRS, YFSETQ. CDR3 sequence (DNA): TGCGCCAGCAGCCTGACTGGAGCGTTCCAGACCCAGTACTTC. It yields the protein CASSLTGAFQTQYF.

The rearrangement joins TRBV4-3 to TRBJ2-7; D tentatively reads TRBD1 or TRBD2 (5 bases each). With 0 bases removed from V and 3 bases from J, the gap between germline ends came to 9 bases. Germline values: CDR1 LGHNA, CDR2 YSLEER. This CDR3 spans 14 amino acids. This CDR3 reads CASSQDTRGYEQYF. The CDR3 DNA reads TGCGCCAGCAGCCAAGATACTAGGGGCTACGAGCAGTACTTC.

This clone was counted only a few times. This chain uses TRBV29-1 with TRBJ2-3, with D possibly being TRBD2 (5 bases). The CDR3 contains 14 residues. V lost 3 bases and J lost 0, with 10 bases in between. In germline, CDR1 is SQVTM, CDR2 ANQGSEA. In nucleotides, the CDR3 is TGCAGCGTTGAGGTCCGCGGGAGCACAGATACGCAGTATTTT. This gives the protein CSVEVRGSTDTQYF.

This CDR3 is CASSPTQSAVGNTIYF. For the CDR3, the DNA is TGTGCCAGCAGCCCGACACAGAGCGCAGTCGGAAACACCATATATTTT. The gene calls are TRBV7-6 and TRBJ1-3; no clear D. This CDR3 region has 16 residues. V lost 5 bases, J lost 4 bases, and 18 bases lay in between. From germline, CDR1 is SGHVS and CDR2 FNYEAQ.

The chain combines TRBV19 with TRBJ2-1; possible D gene TRBD2, 5 bases. Germline CDR1 reads LNHDA; CDR2 reads SQIVND (reference sequence). The germline V and J ends were trimmed by 1 base and 3 bases, with 7 bases remaining between them. CDR3 length: 14 residues. The CDR3 coding sequence is TGTGCCAGTAGTATAGCCCGGGACTACAATGAGCAGTTCTTC. Its translation: CASSIARDYNEQFF.

The V gene is TRBV6-5, the J gene TRBJ1-2, with D possibly matching TRBD1 (5 bases). V lost 8 bases, J lost 7 bases, and 14 bases lay in between. Germline loops: CDR1 MNHEY, CDR2 SVGAGI. The CDR3 has 12 residues. The CDR3 is CASQGGSPGYTF. The CDR3 bases are TGTGCCAGCCAGGGCGGTAGCCCTGGCTACACCTTC.

This chain joins TRBV6-5 and TRBJ1-6, with 7 bases aligning to TRBD1. V trimming: 6 bases; J trimming: 7 bases; junction bases outside the gene matches: 9. This CDR3 comprises 15 residues. Germline loops: CDR1 MNHEY, CDR2 SVGAGI. CDR3 DNA sequence: TGTGCCAGCAGCTCCCAGACAGGGAAAAATTCACCCCTCCACTTT. Translation: CASSSQTGKNSPLHF.

The V call is TRBV6-1, the J call TRBJ2-2, with 14 nucleotides matching TRBD2. Unmatched junction bases numbered 8, after V lost 9 bases and J lost 8 bases. Germline CDR1 and CDR2: MNHNS and SASEGT. The CDR3 length is 15 residues. The CDR3 coding sequence is TGTGCCAGTCTCTCCGGGACTAGCGGGAGAGGGGAGCTGTTTTTT. Translation: CASLSGTSGRGELFF.

V and J are TRBV15 and TRBJ1-3, with TRBD1 matching over 7 bases. Per germline, CDR1 LNHNV and CDR2 YYDKDF (reference sequence). With 3 bases clipped from V and 0 bases from J, the junction kept 5 bases outside the gene matches. The CDR3 spans 16 residues. CDR3 sequence (DNA): TGTGCCACCAGCAGGATGTGGGACAGCTCTGGAAACACCATATATTTT. This encodes CATSRMWDSSGNTIYF.

This rearrangement joins TRBV6-5 to TRBJ2-1; D might be TRBD1 (5 bases). CDR1 is MNHEY and CDR2 is SVGAGI in the germline V gene. This CDR3 is 15 amino acids long. Trimming took 6 bases from V and 5 from J, leaving 17 bases between them. CDR3 region: CASRIGVLGNNEQFF. The CDR3, as DNA: TGTGCCAGCAGAATAGGGGTACTTGGTAACAATGAGCAGTTCTTC.

The rearrangement uses TRBV19 and TRBJ2-7; D is uncertain. Looked up from germline, CDR1 is LNHDA and CDR2 is SQIVND (reference sequence). V lost 0 bases, J lost 3 bases, and 18 bases lay in between. CDR3 size: 17 residues. CDR3 in amino acids: CASSIDLQPDLNYEQYF. CDR3 DNA: TGTGCCAGTAGTATAGATCTCCAGCCAGATCTGAACTACGAGCAGTACTTC.

This clone was recorded a few times. The V gene is TRBV29-1, the J gene TRBJ2-7; 9 positions agree with TRBD1. The CDR3 runs 13 residues. Germline V gene lookup returns CDR1 SQVTM and CDR2 ANQGSEA. V lost 5 bases and J lost 2; bases outside the gene matches: 4. The CDR3 is CSVSGQGPYEQYF. The CDR3 coding sequence is TGCAGCGTTTCGGGACAGGGACCCTACGAGCAGTACTTC.